Included here is one T cell receptor beta chain sequence, with context. V lost 1 base and J lost 14; bases outside the gene matches: 4. Per germline, CDR1 SGHAT and CDR2 FQNNGV. The length of the CDR3 is 12 residues. Clones were sequenced by immunoSEQ multiplex PCR, and TCRdb holds only the in-frame ones, with some missing. The data show about 230,000 clones, roughly 89% seen once. The data were obtained in a study of blood T cell repertoires in COVID-19. Across the whole study: The United States, Italy and Spain were the sources of the acute and convalescent COVID-19 samples. In each case, the material was cDNA or gDNA derived from T cells, B-cell-depleted T cells, or PBMCs.

Participants, about 18 to 89 years old, spanned 25 or so US areas. The sample comprised PBMCs or T cells enriched from blood (not recorded which). The sequence was obtained from a woman aged 25-40 years with acute COVID-19. This chain uses TRBV11-2 with TRBJ2-1; 8 bases are shared with TRBD2. CDR3 bases: TGTGCCAGCAGCTTAGCGCGGGGGGCCAAGTTCTTC. Residues: CASSLARGAKFF.